These 4 T cell receptor beta chains were all obtained from the same sample, sequenced in a study of blood T cells in healthy people across ages (dated by TCRdb to the mid-2010s). The method was 5' RACE. These reads were obtained on an Illumina HiSeq 2500. A second roughly 7 to 11 cycle PCR used a sample-barcoded 5' primer and a J-beta primer mix. The public reads were quality trimmed at Q25 with fastp and then assembled into clones with MiXCR by TCRdb, keeping productive beta chains. Identical CDR3 proteins give one entry, which carries the most common genes and DNA. Here the sample has 920,000 or so distinct CDR3 sequences; 45% occur a single time. The ten largest clones add up to approximately 20% of the sample. Sample: blood. The receptors derive from a woman aged 55-69 years in good health.

The CDR3 region has the DNA TGTGCCAGCGCCGACCGCTGGGTAGGCGAGCAGTACTTC. Encoded protein: CASADRWVGEQYF. The rearrangement links TRBV7-2 to TRBJ2-7; D ambiguous. CDR1 and CDR2 from the germline V gene are SGHTA and FQGNSA. The CDR3 runs to 13 residues. Trimming took 8 bases from V and 6 from J, leaving 17 bases between them.

The rearrangement uses TRBV5-1 and TRBJ1-2, with 9 bases fitting TRBD1. CDR3 length: 16 amino acids. The trim removed 0 bases at V and 8 bases at J, leaving 11 bases unmatched. Looked up from germline, CDR1 is SGHRS and CDR2 is YFSETQ. The CDR3 sequence: CASSLAPTGGILGYTF. CDR3 in DNA: TGCGCCAGCAGCTTGGCCCCGACAGGGGGAATATTAGGCTACACCTTC.

This clonotype was detected only once. The chain couples TRBV6-1 to TRBJ2-5; unclear D gene. CDR1 is MNHNS and CDR2 is SASEGT in the germline V gene. The CDR3 is 15 residues long. Trimming stripped 7 bases from V and 1 base from J, with 16 bases between. The CDR3 coding sequence is TGTGCCAGCACCCGATTCGGTAGCCCCCAAGAGACCCAGTACTTC. Translating it yields CASTRFGSPQETQYF.

In this sample, this clonotype turned up many times. The chain joins TRBV29-1 to TRBJ2-3; TRBD2 agrees at 8 bases. CDR1 is SQVTM, CDR2 ANQGSEA, per germline. CDR3 length: 15 amino acids. The junction had 8 bases not matched to a gene; V was cut back by 0 bases and J by 6 bases. Written as DNA, the CDR3 is TGCAGCGTTGAAGACGCCAGCGGGAGCTCCGATACGCAGTATTTT. Protein product: CSVEDASGSSDTQYF.